This paragraph reports one TCR beta chain. The sample belongs to a study of blood T cell repertoires in COVID-19. Study members were between roughly 18 and 100 years old and lived in 24 US regions. Recovery meant two consecutive negative NP/OP PCR tests, professional clearance, or resolved symptoms. The germline gives CDR1 MNHEY, CDR2 SVGAGI. This CDR3 is 14 amino acids long. The V segment lost 3 bases and the J segment 5 bases; nucleotides outside the gene matches: 5. Data came from immunoSEQ multiplex PCR; TCRdb stores just in-frame clones and leaves some out. Of about 200,000 clones detected, 75% to 90% appear once; the ten largest clones hold 1.2%.

The sequenced sample was PBMCs or T cells enriched from blood (not recorded which). The TCR comes from a man younger than 45 who had recovered from COVID-19. V gene TRBV6-5 combines with J gene TRBJ2-7, with 9 nucleotides matching TRBD1. CDR3 coding DNA: TGTGCCAGCAGTTATCGGACAGGGGTAAACGAGCAGTACTTC. It yields the protein CASSYRTGVNEQYF.